This entry features one T cell receptor (beta chain) sequence. The data stem from a study of blood T cell repertoires in COVID-19. Whole-study context: Samples of COVID-19 (acute and convalescent) were obtained from the United States, Italy and Spain.

Authors' analysis steps: Amplification of reference gene primers was used by the study to estimate nucleated cell counts. The table came from immunoSEQ multiplex PCR; TCRdb's copy has only in-frame clones and leaves some out. The DNA was the basis for D and trimming; V, J and clone size are from that table. Here the sample spans hundreds of thousands of clones, 70% to 90% being singletons. Germline V CDR1 and CDR2: SGHTA, FQGNSA. CDR3 length: 16 residues. With 5 bases removed from V and 0 bases from J, the gap between germline ends came to 13 bases. The V and J genes are TRBV7-2 and TRBJ2-2; D perhaps matches TRBD2 (5 bases). This TCR came from a man aged 55-75 years with acute or convalescent COVID-19. The material sequenced was peripheral blood. This CDR3 is CASSLQRPSNTGELFF. The CDR3 DNA reads TGTGCCAGCAGCCTCCAGCGGCCTTCGAACACCGGGGAGCTGTTTTTT.